This TCR beta chain stems from a study of blood T cell repertoires in COVID-19. Study in general: COVID-19 samples collected from the United States, Italy and Spain covered acute and convalescent phases. T cells, B-cell-depleted T cells, or PBMCs supplied cDNA or gDNA.

This CDR3 region has 16 residues. The germline CDR1 and CDR2 sequences are SNHLY and FYNNEI. V trimming: 3 bases; J trimming: 3 bases; junction bases outside the gene matches: 7. During active infection, Seattle patients enrolled and were then monitored through disease. Per the study methods: Reference gene primer amplification in the assay estimated nucleated cell counts. Some clones are missing from TCRdb's copy, which holds only in-frame ones; the method was immunoSEQ multiplex PCR. V and J calls plus clone size are reproduced from that table; the DNA served to infer D and trimming. The data hold about 270,000 clones, with 75% to 90% observed a single time.

The chain combines TRBV2 with TRBJ1-1; 10 bases agree with TRBD1. Input material: peripheral blood. This clonotype originated in a woman between 65 and 79 years old with COVID-19, enrolled during active disease. The CDR3 loop is CASSDRDRGADTEAFF. The CDR3 bases are TGTGCCAGCAGTGACCGGGACAGGGGCGCGGACACTGAAGCTTTCTTT. The full variable domain, completed using reference TRBV2 and TRBJ1-1, is EPEVTQTPSHQVTQMGQEVILRCVPISNHLYFYWYRQILGQKVEFLVSFYNNEISEKSEIFDDQFSVERPDGSNFTLKIRSTKLEDSAMYFCASSDRDRGADTEAFFGQGTRLTVV.